This TCR beta chain is drawn from a study of shared clonotypes between healthy human individuals. Trimming removed 7 bases from V and 4 bases from J, with 12 bases in between. Germline lookup yields CDR1 MDHEN and CDR2 SYDVKM. The CDR3 sequence is 13 residues long. Cells designated naive CD8 were CD45RO-negative and were positively selected for CCR7, with terminally differentiated effector memory CD45RA+ cells excluded. Study-wide points: When compared with the clonotypes that were shared by all four sorted-subset donors, the non-shared clonotypes turned out to have lower generation probabilities. The sampled material consisted only of blood, and tissue repertoires are likely to differ. The study generally estimated greater richness for naive than memory subsets.

A word on this clone: Its target is not known.

How the authors handled the data: Filtering differed since immunoSEQ provided only junctions, with no quality scores. Data came from immunoSEQ multiplex PCR; TCRdb stores just in-frame clones and leaves some out. The V and J calls and the clone size are those of that table, but D and trimming were determined from the DNA. The data hold about 550,000 clones, with about 95% observed a single time. The rearrangement uses TRBV28 and TRBJ2-3, with unresolved D. The sample was naive CD8+ T cells sorted from blood. The clonotype was recovered from a woman between 25 and 40 years old in good health. CDR3 residues: CASTFLGPDTQYF. The CDR3 DNA reads TGTGCCAGCACCTTCCTCGGGCCAGATACGCAGTATTTT. The variable domain in full, with the rest retrieved from reference TRBV28 and TRBJ2-3, is DVKVTQSSRYLVKRTGEKVFLECVQDMDHENMFWYRQDPGLGLRLIYFSYDVKMKEKGDIPEGYSVSREKKERFSLILESASTNQTSMYLCASTFLGPDTQYFGPGTRLTVL.